This T cell receptor (beta chain) was identified in a study of OX40 agonist ivuxolimab in advanced cancers. Turning to the study itself: Ivuxolimab, an antibody that agonizes OX40 (CD134), was administered to the patients. Study outcomes and limitations: The average count of expanded clones was higher among CD8+ T cells than among CD4+.

The CDR3 length is 15 residues. Trimming removed 5 bases from V and 2 bases from J, with 15 bases in between. Germline V gene sequence: CDR1 KGHSH, CDR2 LQKENI. In this sample, this clone turned up once. No antigen is known for it. Autoimmune disease history or systemic immunosuppression barred patients. TCRdb's copy holds only in-frame clones and misses some; the assay was immunoSEQ multiplex PCR. The sample has about 82,000 clones; roughly 85% are singletons. The chain joins TRBV18 to TRBJ1-2, with a tentative D call TRBD1 (5 bases). This TCR derives from an adult with an advanced solid tumor such as melanoma, head and neck, liver or kidney cancer. The sample was CD4+ or CD8+ T cells sorted from blood, taken in a trial of the OX40 agonist ivuxolimab. Here the CDR3 DNA reads TGTGCCAGCTCAGCCGACAGAACCGTGAACTATGGCTACACCTTC. As protein: CASSADRTVNYGYTF.